The 4 T cell receptor beta chains listed next were all sequenced from one sample in a study of control samples from healthy donors and cancer patients. TCRdb's table, derived via immunoSEQ multiplex PCR, lists solely in-frame clones and lacks some. This table has about 140,000 clones, roughly 90% appearing once. Sequences were obtained from blood. These receptor sequences come from a man in his thirties or forties in good health.

V gene TRBV3-1 (or the pseudogene TRBV3-2) combines with J gene TRBJ2-7; TRBD2 aligns across 7 bases. This CDR3 region has 14 residues. Unmatched junction bases numbered 10, after V lost 4 bases and J lost 7 bases. Germline CDR1 is LGHDT and CDR2 is YNNKEL (reference sequence). DNA for the CDR3: TGTGCCAGCAGCCGTCGGCGGGGGATTGAAGAGCAGTACTTC. Translation: CASSRRRGIEEQYF.

A few counts support this clone. This chain connects TRBV27 to TRBJ1-2; tentative D call: TRBD1 (5 bases). Germline values: CDR1 MNHEY, CDR2 SMNVEV (reference sequence). CDR3 length: 12 amino acids. Trimming took 4 bases from V and 4 from J, leaving 7 bases between them. The CDR3 DNA sequence: TGTGCCAGCAGTTCCGACAGCTATGGCTACACCTTC. Amino acid sequence: CASSSDSYGYTF.

V usage is TRBV6-1 and J usage is TRBJ1-1; unclear D gene. The CDR3 extends over 14 amino acids. Germline assignment: CDR1 MNHNS and CDR2 SASEGT. The ends were cut back, 1 base at V and 5 bases at J, with 11 bases in the middle. The CDR3 protein is CASSEVARETEAFF. The CDR3 DNA reads TGTGCCAGCAGTGAAGTAGCGAGGGAGACTGAAGCTTTCTTT.

The chain carries TRBV5-1 and TRBJ2-3; 8 nucleotides agree with TRBD2. The V gene's germline CDR1 is SGHRS and CDR2 YFSETQ. This CDR3 is built from 15 residues. With V trimmed by 3 bases and J by 3 bases, 6 bases remained unmatched. The chain's CDR3 is CASSSRTSKTDTQYF. For the CDR3, the DNA is TGCGCCAGCAGCTCCAGGACTAGCAAGACAGATACGCAGTATTTT.